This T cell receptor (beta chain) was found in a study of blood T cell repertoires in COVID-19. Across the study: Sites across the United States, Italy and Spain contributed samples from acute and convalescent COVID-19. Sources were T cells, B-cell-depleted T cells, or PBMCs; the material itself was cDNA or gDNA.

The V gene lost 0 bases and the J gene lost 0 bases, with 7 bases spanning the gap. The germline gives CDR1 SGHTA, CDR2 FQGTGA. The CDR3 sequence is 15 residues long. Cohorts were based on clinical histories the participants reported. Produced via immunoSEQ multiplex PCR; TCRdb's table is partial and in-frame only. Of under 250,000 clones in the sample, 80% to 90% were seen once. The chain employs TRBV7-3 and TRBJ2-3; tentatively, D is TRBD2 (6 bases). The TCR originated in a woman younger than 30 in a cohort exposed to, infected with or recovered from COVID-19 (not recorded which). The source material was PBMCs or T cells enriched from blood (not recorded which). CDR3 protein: CASSLTGLSTDTQYF. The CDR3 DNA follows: TGTGCCAGCAGCTTAACGGGACTTAGCACAGATACGCAGTATTTT.